This section outlines one T cell receptor beta chain sequence together with its context. The data were obtained in a study of CD8 T cells in Susac syndrome. The CDR3 covers 14 residues. Trimming pared 5 bases from V and 6 bases from J, leaving 14 bases between. Germline-derived CDR1 and CDR2 are MNHNY and SVGAGI (reference sequence). Random hexamers served to reverse transcribe roughly 0.45 to 1 ug RNA. TCRdb reanalysed the immunoSEQ multiplex PCR reads using MiXCR and keeps one entry per CDR3 protein. The table shows about 180,000 distinct CDR3 sequences, with about 94% occurring only once. This chain connects TRBV6-6 to TRBJ2-4, with D perhaps TRBD2 (7 bases). Sequencing input: CD4+ T cells from PBMCs. The source is a human donor with multiple sclerosis. As DNA, the CDR3 is TGTGCCAGCAGTACCGGGGGGACAACAAACATTCAGTACTTC. Encoded protein: CASSTGGTTNIQYF.